The next 4 T cell receptor beta chains were all read from a single sample in a study of blood T cell repertoires in COVID-19 (TCRdb year 2020). The library was built by means of the immunoSEQ multiplex PCR assay. TCRdb re-hosts the immuneACCESS table, in-frame sequences only. Its copies lack some clones; in the studies checked, an unresolved V gene accounts for under half of them, and the cause for the rest is not known. Across this sample there are some 160,000 clones, with 80% seen only once. The top ten clones comprise 3.4% of the sample. Material: PBMCs or T cells enriched from blood (not recorded which). The receptors stem from a woman aged 55-70 years who had recovered from COVID-19.

The chain uses TRBV18 and TRBJ2-7; perhaps TRBD1 as D (5 bases). V was shortened by 3 bases and J by 3 bases, with 12 bases between the two germline ends. Per germline, CDR1 KGHSH and CDR2 LQKENI. This CDR3 is 14 amino acids long. CDR3 amino acids: CASSPGRQGYEQYF. Here the CDR3 DNA reads TGTGCCAGCTCACCTGGGCGGCAGGGCTACGAGCAGTACTTC.

The chain couples TRBV7-8 to TRBJ1-1, with D perhaps TRBD1 (5 bases). V gave up 5 bases and J gave up 0 bases, with 22 bases separating them. The CDR3 has 18 amino acids. The germline V gene has CDR1 SGHVS and CDR2 FQNEAQ. This CDR3 is CASSRLGTGVFMNTEAFF. CDR3 DNA sequence: TGTGCCAGCAGCAGATTAGGTACAGGTGTATTTATGAACACTGAAGCTTTCTTT.

The gene calls are TRBV25-1 and TRBJ1-1; the D is unclear. The CDR3 extends over 13 amino acids. The V gene's germline CDR1 is MGHDK and CDR2 SYGVNS. Trimming removed 5 bases from V and 0 bases from J, with 7 bases in between. The CDR3 nucleotides are TGTGCCAGCAGTCTCCACATGAACACTGAAGCTTTCTTT. This gives the protein CASSLHMNTEAFF.

Written as DNA, the CDR3 is TGTGCCACCCGAGGCCAGGGTATGAGCAATCAGCCCCAGCATTTT. It specifies CATRGQGMSNQPQHF. V usage is TRBV19 and J usage is TRBJ1-5, with a possible D match to TRBD1 (5 bases). V was shortened by 10 bases and J by 1 base, with 17 bases between the two germline ends. This CDR3 region has 15 residues. From germline, CDR1 is LNHDA and CDR2 SQIVND (reference sequence). Drawing the rest from reference TRBV19 and TRBJ1-5, the complete variable domain is DGGITQSPKYLFRKEGQNVTLSCEQNLNHDAMYWYRQDPGQGLRLIYYSQIVNDFQKGDIAEGYSVSREKKESFPLTVTSAQKNPTAFYLCATRGQGMSNQPQHFGDGTRLSIL.